The 11 T cell receptor beta chains given below trace back to one sample, sequenced in a study of blood T cell repertoires in COVID-19. Repertoires were generated with immunoSEQ multiplex PCR, while TCRdb's copy carries only in-frame clones and drops some. The sample lists around 370,000 clones, around 87% occurring once. The sample consisted of peripheral blood. These receptors all come from a woman in her fifties or sixties with COVID-19, enrolled during active disease.

The chain is built from TRBV7-2 and TRBJ2-3, with D maybe TRBD1 (6 bases). Trimming removed 2 bases at V and 6 bases at J, with 9 bases between. Looked up from germline, CDR1 is SGHTA and CDR2 is FQGNSA. This CDR3 contains 13 residues. CDR3 sequence reads: CASSLPGVDTQYF. CDR3 bases: TGTGCCAGCAGCTTACCAGGGGTGGATACGCAGTATTTT.

The chain links TRBV19 to TRBJ1-1; weak D call: TRBD1 (5 bases). Germline V gene lookup returns CDR1 LNHDA and CDR2 SQIVND (reference sequence). The CDR3 extends over 16 amino acids. Between the trimmed V and J ends, which lost 1 base and 1 base, there was a span of 13 bases. Here the CDR3 reads CASSIGQGWANTEAFF. CDR3 sequence (DNA): TGTGCCAGTAGTATAGGGCAGGGATGGGCGAACACTGAAGCTTTCTTT.

The rearrangement joins TRBV7-9 to TRBJ2-7; 8 bases are a match to TRBD1. This CDR3 is built from 14 residues. J lost 3 bases, V lost 3 bases, and 4 bases had no gene match. Germline loops: CDR1 SEHNR, CDR2 FQNEAQ (reference sequence). The CDR3 protein is CASSFGQGGYEQYF. The CDR3 coding sequence is TGTGCCAGCAGCTTTGGACAGGGTGGCTACGAGCAGTACTTC.

V gene TRBV7-8 combines with J gene TRBJ1-3; tentative D call: TRBD1 (6 bases). The CDR3 is 15 amino acids. The V end was cut by 1 base, the J end by 4 bases, with 11 bases between. CDR1 is SGHVS, CDR2 FQNEAQ, per germline. CDR3 sequence: CASSLGARGGNTIYF. The CDR3, as DNA: TGTGCCAGCAGCTTAGGTGCCAGGGGAGGAAACACCATATATTTT.

The V call is TRBV10-3, the J call TRBJ2-1; 11 nucleotides line up with TRBD2. The length of the CDR3 is 15 residues. V was pared by 10 bases and J by 8 bases, with 13 bases of the junction left unmatched. Per the germline V gene, CDR1 is ENHRY and CDR2 is SYGVKD. The CDR3 sequence is CATATSGTTSDEQFF. Here the CDR3 DNA reads TGTGCCACCGCGACTAGCGGGACCACTTCGGATGAGCAGTTCTTC.

This rearrangement joins TRBV18 to TRBJ2-3; 7 bases match TRBD2. Germline V gene data show CDR1 as KGHSH and CDR2 as LQKENI. Germline trimming cut 4 bases from V and 3 bases from J; bases unmatched to any gene: 7. The CDR3 extends over 15 amino acids. As DNA, the CDR3 is TGTGCCAGCTCACAAAATCCTAGCGGAACAGATACGCAGTATTTT. Its protein is CASSQNPSGTDTQYF. Supplemented by reference TRBV18 and TRBJ2-3, the full variable domain reads NAGVMQNPRHLVRRRGQEARLRCSPMKGHSHVYWYRQLPEEGLKFMVYLQKENIIDESGMPKERFSAEFPKEGPSILRIQQVVRGDSAAYFCASSQNPSGTDTQYFGPGTRLTVL.

This sequence joins TRBV11-2 and TRBJ1-1; 7 nucleotides match TRBD1. Germline V gene sequence: CDR1 SGHAT, CDR2 FQNNGV. Unmatched junction bases numbered 8, after V lost 7 bases and J lost 3 bases. CDR3 length equals 14 residues. This CDR3 reads CASTEGAIYTEAFF. The CDR3 nucleotides are TGTGCCAGCACGGAGGGGGCTATCTACACTGAAGCTTTCTTT.

This sequence joins TRBV27 and TRBJ1-1; 8 nucleotides agree with TRBD1. The CDR3 runs to 14 residues. V shed 0 bases and J 7 bases; nucleotides not matched to a gene: 4. Germline V gene lookup returns CDR1 MNHEY and CDR2 SMNVEV (reference sequence). DNA of the CDR3: TGTGCCAGCAGTTTATCGGACAGGGTCATTGAAGCTTTCTTT. Its translation: CASSLSDRVIEAFF.

The rearrangement uses TRBV6-5 and TRBJ2-1, with TRBD2 as a possible D gene (6 bases). Looked up from germline, CDR1 is MNHEY and CDR2 is SVGAGI. The V end was cut by 3 bases, the J end by 7 bases, with 13 bases between. The CDR3 runs 14 residues. CDR3 residues: CASSYNAAGNEQFF. CDR3 bases: TGTGCCAGCAGTTATAATGCGGCGGGAAATGAGCAGTTCTTC.

The V call is TRBV5-1, the J call TRBJ1-4, with D possibly TRBD1 on 5 matching bases. The V gene lost 1 base and the J gene lost 0 bases, with 13 bases spanning the gap. Germline loops: CDR1 SGHRS, CDR2 YFSETQ. This CDR3 has 17 residues. The DNA of the CDR3 is TGCGCCAGCAGCTTGAGATCGGGGGGAGCAACTAATGAAAAACTGTTTTTT. It is translated as CASSLRSGGATNEKLFF.

This chain connects TRBV5-5 to TRBJ1-5, with D uncertain. With 0 bases removed from V and 7 bases from J, the gap between germline ends came to 14 bases. The CDR3 has 15 amino acids. The germline V gene has CDR1 SGHKS and CDR2 YYEKEE (reference sequence). Written as DNA, the CDR3 is TGTGCCAGCAGCTTGGCCTGGACGGGGAGGCAGCCCCAGCATTTT. It yields the protein CASSLAWTGRQPQHF. Full variable domain (outside the CDR3, taken from reference TRBV5-5 and TRBJ1-5): DAGVTQSPTHLIKTRGQQVTLRCSPISGHKSVSWYQQVLGQGPQFIFQYYEKEERGRGNFPDRFSARQFPNYSSELNVNALLLGDSALYLCASSLAWTGRQPQHFGDGTRLSIL.